One sample yielded the 27 T cell receptor beta chains listed below, sequenced in a study of glioma-infiltrating T cells after dendritic cell vaccination. Time point here: after dendritic cell vaccination, including at tumor progression/relapse. Sequencing was performed with immunoSEQ multiplex PCR; in TCRdb, only in-frame clones are kept and a portion is missing. Of 85,000 to 100,000 clones in the sample, around 84% were seen once. The sample consisted of blood, taken after dendritic cell vaccination. These receptors were obtained from a human donor with glioblastoma.

V usage is TRBV29-1 and J usage is TRBJ1-1; D is unresolved. Trimming took off 2 bases at V and 2 bases at J, with 3 bases between the two ends. Germline values: CDR1 SQVTM, CDR2 ANQGSEA. The CDR3 length is 11 residues. The CDR3 DNA follows: TGCAGCGTTGAATATAACACTGAAGCTTTCTTT. Translation: CSVEYNTEAFF.

The chain carries TRBV19 and TRBJ2-2, with D perhaps matching TRBD2 (6 bases). The germline V gene encodes CDR1 LNHDA and CDR2 SQIVND (reference sequence). This CDR3 region has 14 residues. Trimming removed 3 bases from V and 4 bases from J, with 9 bases in between. CDR3 DNA sequence: TGTGCCAGTAGTATTCTGGGGGGCACCGGGGAGCTGTTTTTT. Translating it yields CASSILGGTGELFF.

The chain joins TRBV19 to TRBJ1-6; D not resolved. Per germline, CDR1 LNHDA and CDR2 SQIVND (reference sequence). The CDR3 sequence is 14 residues long. The V gene lost 0 bases and the J gene lost 5 bases, with 5 bases spanning the gap. CDR3 coding DNA: TGTGCCAGTAGTATAGACCAGAATAATTCACCCCTCCACTTT. Translating it yields CASSIDQNNSPLHF.

The chain employs TRBV5-8 and TRBJ2-5, with D unresolved. The CDR3 length is 16 residues. Trimming pared 0 bases from V and 2 bases from J, leaving 14 bases between. CDR1 SGHTS and CDR2 YDEGEE come from the germline V gene. The CDR3 loop reads CASSLEAQRQQETQYF. CDR3 in DNA: TGTGCCAGCAGCTTGGAAGCCCAGCGCCAACAAGAGACCCAGTACTTC. The full variable domain, in which reference TRBV5-8 and TRBJ2-5 provide the parts outside the CDR3, is EAGVTQSPTHLIKTRGQQATLRCSPISGHTSVYWYQQALGLGLQFLLWYDEGEERNRGNFPPRFSGRQFPNYSSELNVNALELEDSALYLCASSLEAQRQQETQYFGPGTRLLVL.

The sample holds one count of this clone. The V and J genes are TRBV7-6 and TRBJ2-3, with 9 bases aligning to TRBD2. The trim removed 4 bases at V and 0 bases at J, leaving 17 bases unmatched. The CDR3 sequence is 20 residues long. Germline-derived CDR1 and CDR2 are SGHVS and FNYEAQ. The CDR3: CASSYLAGGQGSPSTDTQYF. The DNA of the CDR3 is TGTGCCAGCAGCTACCTGGCGGGAGGGCAGGGCTCCCCTAGCACAGATACGCAGTATTTT.

The sample holds a few counts of this clone. V usage is TRBV7-8 and J usage is TRBJ2-5; 9 nucleotides line up with TRBD1. The junction had 6 bases not matched to a gene; V was cut back by 4 bases and J by 3 bases. CDR3 length equals 15 residues. The V gene's germline CDR1 is SGHVS and CDR2 FQNEAQ. As DNA, the CDR3 is TGTGCCAGCAGCTGGACAGGGGTATGGGAAGAGACCCAGTACTTC. It encodes CASSWTGVWEETQYF.

The CDR3 DNA is TGTGCCAGCAGCTTCCCTATGGCACGGGGAACAGATACGCAGTATTTT. Protein sequence: CASSFPMARGTDTQYF. V usage is TRBV5-8 and J usage is TRBJ2-3, with a tentative D call TRBD2 (5 bases). The V end was cut by 2 bases, the J end by 3 bases, with 16 bases between. Germline-derived CDR1 and CDR2 are SGHTS and YDEGEE. The length of the CDR3 is 16 residues.

This chain links TRBV7-3 with TRBJ2-1; D is undetermined. V dropped 5 bases and J dropped 0 bases, with 5 bases sitting between them. The germline V gene has CDR1 SGHTA and CDR2 FQGTGA. The CDR3 covers 13 residues. The CDR3 here is CASSASSYNEQFF. DNA for the CDR3: TGTGCCAGCAGCGCGAGCTCCTACAATGAGCAGTTCTTC.

V gene TRBV14 combines with J gene TRBJ2-7; TRBD1 matches at 11 bases. V trimming: 4 bases; J trimming: 1 base; junction bases outside the gene matches: 3. This CDR3 comprises 15 residues. Per the germline V gene, CDR1 is SGHDN and CDR2 is FVKESK. Here the CDR3 reads CASSPRDRGSYEQYF. CDR3 sequence (DNA): TGTGCCAGCAGCCCGCGGGACAGGGGGTCCTACGAGCAGTACTTC.

The rearrangement joins TRBV18 to TRBJ2-7, with D hard to call. Trimming removed 0 bases from V and 2 bases from J, with 8 bases in between. Germline V CDR1 and CDR2: KGHSH, LQKENI. The CDR3 is 14 residues long. The CDR3 DNA is TGTGCCAGCTCACCACCGAGTCTGGCCTACGAGCAGTACTTC. This translates into CASSPPSLAYEQYF.

This clone was detected only once. The chain has TRBV6-5 and TRBJ1-2; TRBD1 matches 9 bases. In germline, CDR1 is MNHEY, CDR2 SVGAGI. J gave up 6 bases and V 4 bases, and 3 bases lay outside the gene matches. The CDR3 covers 13 residues. The CDR3 nucleotides read TGTGCCAGCAGTTCCGGACAGGGGAATGGCTACACCTTC. Its translation: CASSSGQGNGYTF.

CDR3 sequence (DNA): TGTGCCAGCTCACCACCGAGACTAGCGGGAGGTAATGAGCAGTTCTTC. It is translated as CASSPPRLAGGNEQFF. J is TRBJ2-1 and V is TRBV18; 13 bases map to TRBD2. Germline CDR1 is KGHSH and CDR2 is LQKENI. V shed 0 bases and J 7 bases; nucleotides not matched to a gene: 3. The CDR3 runs 16 residues.

V usage is TRBV2 and J usage is TRBJ1-2, with D possibly matching TRBD1 (5 bases). This CDR3 comprises 12 residues. CDR1 and CDR2 from the germline V gene are SNHLY and FYNNEI. Trimming took off 7 bases at V and 4 bases at J, with 10 bases between the two ends. The CDR3 nucleotides read TGTGCCAGCAAGGGGTCACTCTATGGCTACACCTTC. Its protein is CASKGSLYGYTF.

The chain couples TRBV18 to TRBJ1-3; 7 bases map to TRBD1. This CDR3 has 17 amino acids. V was clipped by 5 bases and J by 0 bases; unmatched bases: 10. The V gene's germline CDR1 is KGHSH and CDR2 LQKENI. Here the CDR3 reads CASSAISGGSSGNTIYF. CDR3 DNA sequence: TGTGCCAGCTCAGCCATTTCAGGGGGAAGCTCTGGAAACACCATATATTTT.

This chain connects TRBV5-1 to TRBJ1-3; D is uncertain. Germline CDR1 reads SGHRS; CDR2 reads YFSETQ. Trimming stripped 3 bases from V and 3 bases from J, with 7 bases between. The length of the CDR3 is 13 residues. The CDR3, as DNA: TGCGCCAGCAGCTCCCTCGGTGGAAACACCATATATTTT. It translates to CASSSLGGNTIYF.

The chain joins TRBV15 to TRBJ1-1; 9 bases are a match to TRBD1. The ends lost 3 bases at V and 7 bases at J; junction bases unmatched: 6. The CDR3 is 14 residues long. The V gene's germline CDR1 is LNHNV and CDR2 YYDKDF (reference sequence). In DNA, the CDR3 is TGTGCCACCAGCAGGGATAACAGGGGGCATGAAGCTTTCTTT. Amino acids: CATSRDNRGHEAFF.

Worth noting for this clone: This specimen includes other DNA sequences encoding the same CDR3. The chain recombines TRBV18 with TRBJ1-5; 9 bases line up with TRBD1. The CDR3 is 15 residues long. Looked up from germline, CDR1 is KGHSH and CDR2 is LQKENI. The V gene end was trimmed by 3 bases and the J gene end by 4 bases; junction bases not matched to a gene: 4. This chain's CDR3 is CASSPDRGGNQPQHF. The CDR3 region has the DNA TGTGCCAGCTCACCGGACAGGGGAGGAAATCAGCCCCAGCATTTT.

The rearrangement links TRBV7-9 to TRBJ2-1; 15 bases map to TRBD2. The germline gives CDR1 SEHNR, CDR2 FQNEAQ (reference sequence). Losses at the gene ends were 5 bases for V and 6 bases for J; bases not matched to a gene: 8. This CDR3 has 17 residues. CDR3 DNA sequence: TGTGCCAGCAGCCCCGGACTAGCGGGGGGGCTTTGCAATGAGCAGTTCTTC. Protein product: CASSPGLAGGLCNEQFF.

The genes are TRBV5-1 and TRBJ2-6, with 8 bases fitting TRBD1. This CDR3 region has 17 residues. Germline V CDR1 and CDR2: SGHRS, YFSETQ. V was clipped by 1 base and J by 2 bases; unmatched bases: 5. The chain's CDR3 is CASSLSGQGAGANVLTF. The CDR3 DNA follows: TGCGCCAGCAGCTTGAGTGGACAGGGCGCTGGGGCCAACGTCCTGACTTTC.

The rearrangement links TRBV7-2 to TRBJ2-4, with 9 bases matching TRBD2. The CDR3 totals 18 residues. With 2 bases clipped from V and 0 bases from J, the junction kept 8 bases outside the gene matches. Germline CDR1 and CDR2: SGHTA and FQGNSA. CDR3 sequence (DNA): TGTGCCAGCAGCTTATCCAGCGGGGGGAAATTAGCCAAAAACATTCAGTACTTC. It translates to CASSLSSGGKLAKNIQYF.

CDR3 DNA sequence: TGCGCCAGCAGCCACAAAGTAGGGGCTAGCAATCAGCCCCAGCATTTT. Translated, it gives CASSHKVGASNQPQHF. The chain employs TRBV4-1 and TRBJ1-5; D is perhaps TRBD1 (5 bases). The CDR3 has 16 residues. Germline V gene data show CDR1 as MGHRA and CDR2 as YSYEKL. Trimming pared 3 bases from V and 0 bases from J, leaving 12 bases between.

The chain employs TRBV18 and TRBJ1-1; D ambiguous. Trimming left V 4 bases short and J 1 base short, with 10 bases between. CDR1 KGHSH and CDR2 LQKENI come from the germline V gene. The CDR3 contains 14 residues. The CDR3 DNA reads as TGTGCCAGCTCACTAGCCGGGAAGAACACTGAAGCTTTCTTT. Amino acid sequence: CASSLAGKNTEAFF.

The chain uses TRBV2 and TRBJ1-5; 8 bases are shared with TRBD1. V shed 5 bases, J shed 2 bases, and the junction held 2 bases outside the gene matches. There are 14 residues in the CDR3. CDR1 is SNHLY and CDR2 is FYNNEI in the germline V gene. The CDR3, as DNA: TGTGCCAGCAGTCAGGACAGGGGCAATCAGCCCCAGCATTTT. This gives the protein CASSQDRGNQPQHF. Full variable domain (rest looked up from reference TRBV2 and TRBJ1-5): EPEVTQTPSHQVTQMGQEVILRCVPISNHLYFYWYRQILGQKVEFLVSFYNNEISEKSEIFDDQFSVERPDGSNFTLKIRSTKLEDSAMYFCASSQDRGNQPQHFGDGTRLSIL.

This chain joins TRBV7-6 and TRBJ2-7; D is undetermined. Trimming stripped 5 bases from V and 4 bases from J, with 12 bases between. Per the germline V gene, CDR1 is SGHVS and CDR2 is FNYEAQ. This CDR3 is 13 amino acids long. For the CDR3, the DNA is TGTGCCAGCAGCCCGAGTACGGGTTACGAGCAGTACTTC. As protein: CASSPSTGYEQYF.

Here the CDR3 reads CASSLGGWGDRVYEQYF. The CDR3 bases are TGTGCCAGCAGCTTAGGGGGCTGGGGGGACAGGGTCTACGAGCAGTACTTC. The chain uses TRBV13 and TRBJ2-7; TRBD1 agrees at 9 bases. This CDR3 is 17 amino acids long. CDR1 and CDR2 (germline): PRHDT, FYEKMQ (reference sequence). J was trimmed by 3 bases and V by 0 bases; bases with no gene match: 9. Combining the CDR3 with reference TRBV13 and TRBJ2-7 gives the whole variable domain AAGVIQSPRHLIKEKRETATLKCYPIPRHDTVYWYQQGPGQDPQFLISFYEKMQSDKGSIPDRFSAQQFSDYHSELNMSSLELGDSALYFCASSLGGWGDRVYEQYFGPGTRLTVT.

The J gene is TRBJ2-1, the V gene TRBV18; 9 bases match TRBD2. V shed 2 bases and J 10 bases; nucleotides not matched to a gene: 3. Germline lookup yields CDR1 KGHSH and CDR2 LQKENI. CDR3 length: 13 residues. The CDR3 coding sequence is TGTGCCAGCTCACCAGAGCGGGGGGCCGAGCAGTTCTTC. Translated, it gives CASSPERGAEQFF.

This sequence joins TRBV10-1 and TRBJ2-3, with 7 bases identical to TRBD2. CDR1 and CDR2 (germline): WNHNN, SYGVQD (reference sequence). The trim removed 5 bases at V and 0 bases at J, leaving 17 bases unmatched. This CDR3 contains 19 residues. DNA for the CDR3: TGCGCCAGCAGTTCACTGTTTGGTCCGGCGGGAGCTAGCACAGATACGCAGTATTTT. Amino acids: CASSSLFGPAGASTDTQYF.